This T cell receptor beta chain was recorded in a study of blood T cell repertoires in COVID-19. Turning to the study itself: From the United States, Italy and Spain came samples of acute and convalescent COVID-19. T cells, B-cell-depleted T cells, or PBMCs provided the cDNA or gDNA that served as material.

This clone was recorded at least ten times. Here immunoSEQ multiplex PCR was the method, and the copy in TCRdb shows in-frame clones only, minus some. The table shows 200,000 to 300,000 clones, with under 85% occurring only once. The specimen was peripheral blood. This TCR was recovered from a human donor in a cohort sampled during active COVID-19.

CDR3 DNA sequence: TGTGCCAGCAGCACGGGTGGCTTTAGCAATCAGCCCCAGCATTTT. This codes for CASSTGGFSNQPQHF. The chain joins TRBV5-6 to TRBJ1-5, with D hard to call. CDR1 and CDR2 (germline): SGHDT, YYEEEE. This CDR3 contains 15 residues. V was trimmed by 4 bases and J by 0 bases, leaving 11 bases between them.